The rows below give T cell receptor beta chains drawn from one sample of a study of cytomegalovirus exposure and HLA in healthy donors. The method was immunoSEQ multiplex PCR; TCRdb's version includes in-frame clones alone and lacks a portion of them. The sample has roughly 310,000 clones, approximately 86% seen once. The sample comprised PBMCs. These TCRs come from a man younger than 45 in good health and CMV-seronegative. CDR3s include the opening cysteine and the closing phenylalanine or tryptophan. The D gene is left open where the match is weak. Clone sizes are given selectively: once, few, many, or a class where the clone is expanded.

cdr3_aa,cdr3_nt,d_call,j_call,v_call,clone_size
CASRFAPGYTEAFF,TGTGCCAGCAGATTCGCCCCGGGGTACACTGAAGCTTTCTTT,NA,TRBJ1-1,TRBV28,NA
CASSLESLYEQYF,TGTGCCAGCAGCTTGGAAAGCTTGTACGAGCAGTACTTC,NA,TRBJ2-7,TRBV5-6,NA
CAWSVGQGGNSPLHF,TGTGCCTGGAGTGTGGGGCAGGGGGGTAATTCACCCCTCCACTTT,TRBD1,TRBJ1-6,TRBV30,NA
CASSVTAQGVYEQYF,TGTGCCAGCAGCGTGACGGCACAGGGCGTCTACGAGCAGTACTTC,NA,TRBJ2-7,TRBV9,few
CASSLRRSGNQPQHF,TGTGCCAGCAGCTTGAGGAGGTCGGGCAATCAGCCCCAGCATTTT,NA,TRBJ1-5,TRBV5-6,NA
CASRSDQPQHF,TGTGCCAGCAGGAGTGATCAGCCCCAGCATTTT,NA,TRBJ1-5,TRBV21-1,NA
CASSLSQTGRVFSEQFF,TGTGCCAGCAGTTTATCGCAAACAGGGCGGGTGTTTAGTGAGCAGTTCTTC,NA,TRBJ2-1,TRBV27,NA
CASLDGQLNTEAFF,TGTGCCAGTCTCGACGGACAGTTGAACACTGAAGCTTTCTTT,NA,TRBJ1-1,TRBV19,NA
CASSHRQGSTEAFF,TGCGCCAGCAGCCATAGACAGGGCAGCACTGAAGCTTTCTTC,TRBD1,TRBJ1-1,TRBV4-1,NA
CASSATGSVNEQFF,TGCGCCAGCAGCGCGACAGGGTCGGTCAATGAGCAGTTCTTC,TRBD1,TRBJ2-1,TRBV5-1,NA
CASSAMGRGGYTF,TGTGCCAGTAGCGCCATGGGCCGGGGTGGCTACACCTTC,NA,TRBJ1-2,TRBV19,NA
CASTRVTSTEAFF,TGTGCCAGCACCAGGGTGACGAGCACTGAAGCTTTCTTT,NA,TRBJ1-1,TRBV6-1,NA
CASSPLGGATYNSPLHF,TGTGCCAGCAGTCCCCTTGGGGGGGCTACCTATAATTCACCCCTCCACTTT,NA,TRBJ1-6,TRBV27,NA
CASSPNRSGNTIYF,TGTGCCAGCTCACCAAACAGATCTGGAAACACCATATATTTT,NA,TRBJ1-3,TRBV18,NA
CASTGAGGANEQFF,TGTGCCAGTACGGGTGCGGGGGGTGCCAATGAGCAGTTCTTC,TRBD2,TRBJ2-1,TRBV2,NA
CASSLRQGLKKNEKLFF,TGTGCCAGCAGCCTTCGACAGGGGCTAAAAAAGAATGAAAAACTGTTTTTT,TRBD1,TRBJ1-4,TRBV7-9,NA
CASSPQAYNEQFF,TGTGCCAGCAGCCCCCAGGCATACAATGAGCAGTTCTTC,NA,TRBJ2-1,TRBV7-2,once
CACTDSSNQPQHF,TGTGCCTGCACCGACAGTAGCAATCAGCCCCAGCATTTT,NA,TRBJ1-5,TRBV30,NA
CASSIARAGTDTQYF,TGTGCCAGTAGTATAGCCAGGGCCGGCACAGATACGCAGTATTTT,NA,TRBJ2-3,TRBV19,NA
CATSRDQVAYEQYF,TGTGCCACCAGCAGAGATCAGGTCGCCTACGAGCAGTACTTC,NA,TRBJ2-7,TRBV15,NA
CASSPTGYHDGYTF,TGTGCCAGCAGTCCGACAGGGTATCACGATGGCTACACCTTC,TRBD1,TRBJ1-2,TRBV27,NA
CASRPDGGLSGNTIYF,TGTGCCAGCAGACCCGACGGCGGCCTCTCTGGAAACACCATATATTTT,NA,TRBJ1-3,TRBV27,NA
CATSSRDRVFYYTF,TGTGCCACCTCTAGCCGGGACAGGGTTTTTTATTACACCTTC,TRBD1,TRBJ1-2,TRBV2,NA
CASSEERQGSSNEAFF,TGTGCCAGCAGTGAGGAAAGACAGGGATCATCGAATGAAGCTTTCTTT,TRBD1,TRBJ1-1,TRBV2,NA
CAINRFGTEAGNTIYF,TGTGCCATCAACAGATTCGGGACAGAAGCTGGAAACACCATATATTTT,TRBD1,TRBJ1-3,TRBV10-3,NA
CASSTTGTGTYGYTF,TGTGCCAGCAGTACTACCGGGACAGGGACCTATGGCTACACCTTC,TRBD1,TRBJ1-2,TRBV9,NA
CASSSQGNQPQHF,TGTGCCAGCAGCTCACAGGGGAATCAGCCCCAGCATTTT,TRBD1,TRBJ1-5,TRBV7-2,NA
CASSQNNSPLHF,TGTGCCAGCAGCCAAAATAATTCACCCCTCCACTTT,NA,TRBJ1-6,TRBV11-2,NA
CASSQLRGANEKLFF,TGCGCCAGCAGCCAGTTAAGAGGCGCTAATGAAAAACTGTTTTTT,NA,TRBJ1-4,TRBV4-1,NA
CASSSGQAPAGELFF,TGCGCCAGCAGCTCCGGTCAGGCGCCGGCCGGGGAGCTGTTTTTT,NA,TRBJ2-2,TRBV5-1,NA
CASSLLAGGNTGELFF,TGTGCCAGCAGCCTTCTAGCGGGGGGGAACACCGGGGAGCTGTTTTTT,TRBD2,TRBJ2-2,TRBV7-2,NA
CASSSWTSGDTQYF,TGCGCCAGCAGCTCCTGGACTAGTGGAGATACGCAGTATTTT,TRBD2,TRBJ2-3,TRBV5-1,NA
CASSYGTGSLYGYTF,TGTGCCAGCAGTTATGGGACAGGGAGCCTCTATGGCTACACCTTC,TRBD1,TRBJ1-2,TRBV6-6,NA
CASSVTSGGASEQYF,TGTGCCAGCAGCGTAACTAGCGGGGGGGCCTCCGAGCAGTACTTC,TRBD2,TRBJ2-7,TRBV11-3,NA
CASSAFQGETYEQYF,TGTGCCAGCAGCGCCTTCCAGGGGGAAACCTACGAGCAGTACTTC,TRBD1,TRBJ2-7,TRBV2,NA
CASSPYRGNYNEQFF,TGTGCCAGCAGTCCTTACAGGGGGAACTACAATGAGCAGTTCTTC,TRBD1,TRBJ2-1,TRBV7-9,NA
CASSPRQGLRDNSPLHF,TGTGCCAGCAGCCCGAGACAGGGTCTGAGGGATAATTCACCCCTCCACTTT,TRBD1,TRBJ1-6,TRBV11-2,NA
CASSLAGGTEKYNEQFF,TGTGCCAGCAGCTTAGCAGGGGGGACAGAAAAGTACAATGAGCAGTTCTTC,NA,TRBJ2-1,TRBV7-9,NA
CASSERAGASNQPQHF,TGTGCCAGCAGTGAAAGGGCAGGGGCTAGCAATCAGCCCCAGCATTTT,NA,TRBJ1-5,TRBV6-1,NA
CASSQDSAGFRNEQFF,TGCGCCAGCAGCCAAGATTCGGCAGGGTTTCGTAATGAGCAGTTCTTC,NA,TRBJ2-1,TRBV4-1,once
CASSFQGARYEQYF,TGCGCCAGCAGCTTCCAAGGGGCGAGGTACGAGCAGTACTTC,NA,TRBJ2-7,TRBV5-1,few
CAITRTGTANTGELFF,TGTGCCATCACGAGAACCGGGACAGCGAACACCGGGGAGCTGTTTTTT,TRBD1,TRBJ2-2,TRBV10-3,NA
CSVEDPGRRTDTQYF,TGCAGCGTTGAAGACCCAGGGCGAAGAACAGATACGCAGTATTTT,NA,TRBJ2-3,TRBV29-1,once
CASSSPLRGSSYNEQFF,TGTGCCAGCAGCTCACCCCTAAGGGGTAGCTCCTACAATGAGCAGTTCTTC,NA,TRBJ2-1,TRBV5-5,NA
CASSKDRDGSYNSPLHF,TGTGCCAGCAGCAAGGACAGGGATGGCTCCTATAATTCACCCCTCCACTTT,NA,TRBJ1-6,TRBV21-1,NA
CASSRGTSGGPIGETQYF,TGTGCCAGCAGCCGTGGGACTAGCGGGGGCCCGATCGGAGAGACCCAGTACTTC,TRBD2,TRBJ2-5,TRBV4-2,NA
CASSYSGFGYNSPLHF,TGTGCCAGCAGTTACTCCGGGTTTGGCTATAATTCACCCCTCCACTTT,NA,TRBJ1-6,TRBV6-5,NA
CSVDQGVYVGGRTDTQYF,TGCAGCGTTGACCAAGGGGTTTACGTGGGGGGACGCACAGATACGCAGTATTTT,NA,TRBJ2-3,TRBV29-1,NA
CASSQEGAGGGNEQFF,TGCGCCAGCAGCCAAGAAGGGGCGGGGGGTGGCAATGAGCAGTTCTTC,TRBD2,TRBJ2-1,TRBV4-3,NA
CAVQVAPDRDTQYF,TGTGCCGTCCAGGTAGCCCCGGACAGAGATACGCAGTATTTT,NA,TRBJ2-3,TRBV25-1,NA
CASSFLAGLTEAFF,TGTGCCAGCAGTTTTCTTGCAGGACTCACTGAAGCTTTCTTT,NA,TRBJ1-1,TRBV27,NA
CASTPGYPTEALFNYGYTF,TGCGCCAGCACCCCAGGCTACCCCACAGAAGCCTTATTCAACTATGGCTACACCTTC,NA,TRBJ1-2,TRBV4-3,once
CASSFAGGNTEAFF,TGTGCCAGCAGCTTTGCGGGGGGAAACACTGAAGCTTTCTTT,NA,TRBJ1-1,TRBV11-2,NA
CASSTGIMNTEAFF,TGTGCCAGTAGTACAGGGATAATGAACACTGAAGCTTTCTTT,NA,TRBJ1-1,TRBV19,NA
CASSLDRVGSEQYF,TGTGCCAGCAGCTTAGACAGGGTTGGTAGCGAGCAGTACTTC,NA,TRBJ2-7,TRBV11-2,NA